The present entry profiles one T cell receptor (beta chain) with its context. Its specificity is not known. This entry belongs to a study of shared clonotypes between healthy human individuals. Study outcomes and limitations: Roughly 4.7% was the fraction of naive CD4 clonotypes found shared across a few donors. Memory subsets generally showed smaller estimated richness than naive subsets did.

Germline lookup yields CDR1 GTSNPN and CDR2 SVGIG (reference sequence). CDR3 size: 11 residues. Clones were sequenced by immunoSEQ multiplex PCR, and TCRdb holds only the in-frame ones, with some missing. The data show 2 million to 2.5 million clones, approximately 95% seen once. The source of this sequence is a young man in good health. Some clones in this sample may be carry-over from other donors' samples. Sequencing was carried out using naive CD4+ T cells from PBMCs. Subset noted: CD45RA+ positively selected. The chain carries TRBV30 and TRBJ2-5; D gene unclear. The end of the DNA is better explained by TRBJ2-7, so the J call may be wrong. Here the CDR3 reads CAWSGPYEQYF. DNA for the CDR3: TGTGCCTGGAGCGGTCCCTACGAGCAGTACTTC.